This T cell receptor (beta chain) was captured in a study of blood T cells in healthy people across ages. The germline V gene has CDR1 MNHEY and CDR2 SMNVEV (reference sequence). The ends were cut back, 2 bases at V and 4 bases at J, with 9 bases in the middle. The CDR3 covers 13 residues. The authors ran a second PCR of 7 to 11 cycles using a sample-barcoded 5' primer and a J-beta primer mix. One entry per CDR3 protein, called by TCRdb with MiXCR from the 5' RACE reads. The top ten hold around 18% of the sample, which has 920,000 or so distinct CDR3 sequences, roughly 45% seen once. The sample was blood. The chain employs TRBV27 and TRBJ2-7, with D possibly being TRBD1 (5 bases). This clonotype originated in a woman aged 60-70 years in good health. In DNA form, the CDR3 reads TGTGCCAGCAGTTTAAAGGGGCGATACGAGCAGTACTTC. This translates into CASSLKGRYEQYF.